Reported below is one T cell receptor (beta chain). Germline CDR1 reads SEHNR; CDR2 reads FQNEAQ (reference sequence). This CDR3 has 15 amino acids. V was shortened by 4 bases and J by 7 bases, with 14 bases between the two germline ends. These data belong to a study of T cell changes during pregnancy in multiple sclerosis. Data came from immunoSEQ multiplex PCR; TCRdb stores just in-frame clones and leaves some out. The profile shows nearly 110,000 clones, 85% to 95% of them singletons. The TCR comes from a female donor with multiple sclerosis, enrolled in a pregnancy study. The chain is built from TRBV7-9 and TRBJ1-6; no definite D call. This material consisted of peripheral blood, taken after pregnancy. The CDR3 reads CASSSAFGENSPLHF. CDR3 bases: TGTGCCAGCAGCTCTGCGTTCGGTGAAAATTCACCCCTCCACTTT. The full variable domain, with the rest looked up from reference TRBV7-9 and TRBJ1-6, is DTGVSQNPRHKITKRGQNVTFRCDPISEHNRLYWYRQTLGQGPEFLTYFQNEAQLEKSRLLSDRFSAERPKGSFSTLEIQRTEQGDSAMYLCASSSAFGENSPLHFGNGTRLTVT.